Each of the 9 T cell receptor beta chains below was sequenced from the same sample in a study of T cell responses to AZD1222 COVID-19 vaccine. Profiling relied on immunoSEQ multiplex PCR, and the TCRdb table lists in-frame clones only, not all of them. The sample holds about 190,000 clones, 80% to 90% seen once. This specimen was peripheral blood, taken on day 0 of MenACWY control vaccination. These receptors were collected from an adult in good health.

This chain uses TRBV14 with TRBJ2-7; D might be TRBD2 (5 bases). Germline V CDR1 and CDR2: SGHDN, FVKESK. CDR3 length equals 12 residues. Between the trimmed V and J ends, which lost 1 base and 7 bases, there was a span of 8 bases. The DNA for the CDR3 is TGTGCCAGCAGCCAAGCCCCGGGGGAGCAGTACTTC. Its protein is CASSQAPGEQYF.

The V call is TRBV5-4, the J call TRBJ2-7; D may match TRBD1 or TRBD2 (5 bases each). Germline values: CDR1 SGHNT, CDR2 YYREEE (reference sequence). The CDR3 consists of 14 residues. The V and J ends lost 6 bases and 0 bases respectively, with 13 bases between them. The CDR3 here is CASTYPGRSYEQYF. Here the CDR3 DNA reads TGTGCCAGCACTTACCCGGGGCGCTCCTACGAGCAGTACTTC. The whole variable domain, remainder taken from reference TRBV5-4 and TRBJ2-7, is ETGVTQSPTHLIKTRGQQVTLRCSSQSGHNTVSWYQQALGQGPQFIFQYYREEENGRGNFPPRFSGLQFPNYSSELNVNALELDDSALYLCASTYPGRSYEQYFGPGTRLTVT.

This chain uses TRBV5-1 with TRBJ2-7; weak D call: TRBD1 (6 bases). The germline V gene encodes CDR1 SGHRS and CDR2 YFSETQ. CDR3 length: 15 residues. Trimming shortened V by 4 bases and J by 3 bases, and 17 bases separated the two germline ends. The CDR3 spells CASSVATGHFYEQYF. DNA for the CDR3: TGCGCCAGCAGCGTCGCAACGGGACACTTCTACGAGCAGTACTTC.

The rearrangement joins TRBV13 to TRBJ2-3; 9 nucleotides line up with TRBD1. The CDR3 sequence is 17 residues long. J lost 2 bases, V lost 4 bases, and 10 bases had no gene match. CDR1 is PRHDT and CDR2 is FYEKMQ in the germline V gene (reference sequence). This CDR3 reads CASSSDAGQGYTDTQYF. The CDR3 DNA reads TGTGCCAGCAGCTCCGACGCGGGACAGGGCTACACAGATACGCAGTATTTT.

The chain combines TRBV19 with TRBJ1-4, with D perhaps matching TRBD1 (5 bases). The V gene lost 2 bases and the J gene lost 5 bases, with 6 bases spanning the gap. The CDR3 runs 13 residues. Germline CDR1 and CDR2: LNHDA and SQIVND (reference sequence). The CDR3 nucleotides read TGTGCCAGTAGTATAAGGGGCAATGAAAAACTGTTTTTT. The encoded protein is CASSIRGNEKLFF.

This chain links TRBV19 with TRBJ2-3, with TRBD2 matching over 8 bases. The germline V gene has CDR1 LNHDA and CDR2 SQIVND (reference sequence). J lost 2 bases, V lost 3 bases, and 4 bases had no gene match. The CDR3 has 15 residues. CDR3 residues: CASSISSGLTDTQYF. As DNA, the CDR3 is TGTGCCAGTAGTATCTCTAGCGGGCTCACAGATACGCAGTATTTT.

The V call is TRBV13, the J call TRBJ2-7; D is tentatively TRBD1 or TRBD2 (5 bases each). This CDR3 is 14 amino acids long. The germline V gene encodes CDR1 PRHDT and CDR2 FYEKMQ (reference sequence). V lost 4 bases and J lost 9, with 19 bases in between. CDR3 residues: CASSSRGGQRGQYF. The CDR3 DNA follows: TGTGCCAGCAGCTCCCGGGGCGGCCAACGAGGGCAGTACTTC.

CDR3 in DNA: TGTGCCAGCAGCGTGGGACAGGTGGGGAATCAGCCCCAGCATTTT. Amino acids: CASSVGQVGNQPQHF. The chain recombines TRBV5-8 with TRBJ1-5, with TRBD1 matching over 8 bases. The CDR3 is 15 amino acids. In germline, CDR1 is SGHTS, CDR2 YDEGEE. The trim removed 4 bases at V and 4 bases at J, leaving 7 bases unmatched.

As for this clone: Mismatch with germline at one junction end may stem from a read error. This rearrangement joins TRBV2 to TRBJ1-2, with D uncertain. Germline CDR1 is SNHLY and CDR2 is FYNNEI. The CDR3 runs 13 residues. The CDR3 sequence is CASREDGVYGYTF. In DNA, the CDR3 is TGTGCCAGCAGGGAAGACGGAGTCTATGGCTACACCTTC.